These 23 T cell receptor beta chains came from one sample sequenced in a study of cytomegalovirus exposure and HLA in healthy donors. The PCR was carried out with 60 Vbeta primers and 13 Jbeta primers. Profiling relied on immunoSEQ multiplex PCR, and the TCRdb table lists in-frame clones only, not all of them. The sample gives about 150,000 clones, more than 75% of which show up once; approximately 2% is in the top ten. The sample consisted of PBMCs. The receptors were sampled from a man aged 40-49 years in good health and CMV-seronegative.

This chain uses TRBV5-6 with TRBJ2-1; D not certain. The CDR3 length is 16 residues. V was trimmed by 0 bases and J by 5 bases, leaving 15 bases between them. Germline V gives CDR1 SGHDT, CDR2 YYEEEE. In DNA form, the CDR3 reads TGTGCCAGCAGCTTGGAACGGCTAGTAGCCCACAATGAGCAGTTCTTC. This gives the protein CASSLERLVAHNEQFF.

The chain joins TRBV7-8 to TRBJ2-7; 10 nucleotides line up with TRBD1. This CDR3 contains 14 residues. The J segment lost 0 bases and the V segment lost 8 bases, leaving 4 bases of the junction unmatched. Germline loops: CDR1 SGHVS, CDR2 FQNEAQ. CDR3 loop: CASSWTGGSYEQYF. The CDR3 DNA reads as TGTGCCAGCTCTTGGACAGGGGGCTCCTACGAGCAGTACTTC.

This chain joins TRBV30 and TRBJ2-4; 9 nucleotides agree with TRBD1. The V gene end was trimmed by 3 bases and the J gene end by 0 bases; junction bases not matched to a gene: 3. This CDR3 is built from 15 residues. Germline CDR1 and CDR2: GTSNPN and SVGIG (reference sequence). The CDR3, as DNA: TGTGCCTGGAGCGAGGACAGGGGAGCCAAAAACATTCAGTACTTC. Protein product: CAWSEDRGAKNIQYF.

This clone was found a few times. V gene TRBV5-6 combines with J gene TRBJ2-1, with 7 bases lining up with TRBD1. V dropped 4 bases and J dropped 9; count of bases not matched to a gene: 10. This CDR3 has 14 amino acids. Germline V gives CDR1 SGHDT, CDR2 YYEEEE. The CDR3 DNA is TGTGCCAGCAGCCCAACCCGACAGGGAACTGAGCAGTTCTTC. Translation gives CASSPTRQGTEQFF.

Worth noting for this clone: Without the conserved terminal phenylalanine or tryptophan, this CDR3 likely stems from a read error. This chain joins TRBV29-1 and TRBJ2-6; a possible D gene is TRBD1 (6 bases). Germline V CDR1 and CDR2: SQVTM, ANQGSEA. With 5 bases removed from V and 4 bases from J, the gap between germline ends came to 9 bases. The length of the CDR3 is 13 residues. In DNA, the CDR3 is TGCAGCGTTCTAAGGGGGGGGGCCAACGTCCTGACTTCC. It yields the protein CSVLRGGANVLTS.

V gene TRBV5-1 combines with J gene TRBJ2-7; D is possibly TRBD1 (5 bases). CDR1 and CDR2 (germline): SGHRS, YFSETQ. The CDR3 loop spans 13 amino acids. V lost 2 bases and J 7 bases, leaving 13 bases between the germline ends. CDR3 loop: CASSFQQAAEQYF. The CDR3 bases are TGCGCCAGCAGCTTCCAACAGGCCGCTGAGCAGTACTTC.

The chain links TRBV5-5 to TRBJ2-3; 9 nucleotides line up with TRBD1. Unmatched junction bases numbered 5, after V lost 3 bases and J lost 3 bases. Germline CDR1 SGHKS, CDR2 YYEKEE (reference sequence). The CDR3 consists of 15 residues. CDR3 loop: CASSSWGQGTDTQYF. The DNA for the CDR3 is TGTGCCAGCAGCTCGTGGGGACAGGGTACAGATACGCAGTATTTT. The full variable domain, in which reference TRBV5-5 and TRBJ2-3 provide the parts outside the CDR3, is DAGVTQSPTHLIKTRGQQVTLRCSPISGHKSVSWYQQVLGQGPQFIFQYYEKEERGRGNFPDRFSARQFPNYSSELNVNALLLGDSALYLCASSSWGQGTDTQYFGPGTRLTVL.

The chain has TRBV7-3 and TRBJ2-5; a weak D match, TRBD2 (7 bases). This CDR3 contains 14 residues. V gave up 5 bases and J gave up 2 bases, with 12 bases separating them. Germline CDR1 reads SGHTA; CDR2 reads FQGTGA. The CDR3 DNA follows: TGTGCCAGCAGCCCAGGGAGGGGGCAAGAGACCCAGTACTTC. Residues: CASSPGRGQETQYF.

V is TRBV19 and J is TRBJ2-7, with TRBD2 matching over 7 bases. J was trimmed by 4 bases and V by 6 bases; bases with no gene match: 12. CDR1 is LNHDA, CDR2 SQIVND, per germline (reference sequence). The CDR3 consists of 15 residues. The CDR3 reads CASSGGWEGQYEQYF. In nucleotides, the CDR3 is TGTGCCAGTAGCGGAGGGTGGGAGGGCCAGTACGAGCAGTACTTC.

The genes are TRBV6-5 and TRBJ1-3, with D tentatively TRBD1 (6 bases). Germline CDR1 reads MNHEY; CDR2 reads SVGAGI. The CDR3 has 15 residues. V was pared by 0 bases and J by 4 bases, with 10 bases between. DNA of the CDR3: TGTGCCAGCAGTTACTCACAGGGACGCGGAAACACCATATATTTT. Translating gives CASSYSQGRGNTIYF.

For this clone: An end of the junction does not agree with germline; a read error may underlie this. The V and J genes are TRBV7-9 and TRBJ1-2, with a weak D call TRBD1 (5 bases). CDR1 and CDR2 (germline): SEHNR, FQNEAQ (reference sequence). This CDR3 has 16 amino acids. CDR3 sequence: CANSAHRQLPVDGYTF. CDR3 coding DNA: TGTGCCAACAGCGCCCATCGACAGCTACCCGTAGATGGCTACACCTTC.

This CDR3 reads CASSLVGQGNEQFF. DNA for the CDR3: TGTGCCAGCAGTTTGGTGGGACAGGGAAATGAGCAGTTCTTC. This chain links TRBV27 with TRBJ2-1; 9 bases fit TRBD1. The length of the CDR3 is 14 residues. Per germline, CDR1 MNHEY and CDR2 SMNVEV (reference sequence). J gave up 7 bases and V 3 bases, and 4 bases lay outside the gene matches.

The rearrangement links TRBV28 to TRBJ2-7, with a weak D call TRBD2 (6 bases). The CDR3 extends over 15 amino acids. The V and J ends lost 3 bases and 0 bases respectively, with 12 bases between them. Germline CDR1 is MDHEN and CDR2 is SYDVKM. The CDR3 spells CASSFDVTSSYEQYF. CDR3 nucleotides: TGTGCCAGCAGTTTCGATGTGACTAGCTCCTACGAGCAGTACTTC.

The chain links TRBV18 to TRBJ1-1, with a weak D call TRBD1 (6 bases). With 2 bases removed from V and 2 bases from J, the gap between germline ends came to 12 bases. The CDR3 is 15 amino acids. Germline V gene data show CDR1 as KGHSH and CDR2 as LQKENI. In DNA form, the CDR3 reads TGTGCCAGCTCACCAGGAAACAGGGTTAACACTGAAGCTTTCTTT. It yields the protein CASSPGNRVNTEAFF.

This sequence joins TRBV4-3 and TRBJ2-3, with D hard to call. This CDR3 is 14 amino acids long. The V and J ends lost 0 bases and 5 bases respectively, with 9 bases between them. CDR1 is LGHNA, CDR2 YSLEER, per germline. The CDR3 DNA is TGCGCCAGCAGCCAAGATCTATCGGGAGATACGCAGTATTTT. This gives the protein CASSQDLSGDTQYF.

The chain is built from TRBV6-6 and TRBJ2-5; 8 bases line up with TRBD1. This CDR3 comprises 14 residues. The V gene end was trimmed by 2 bases and the J gene end by 4 bases; junction bases not matched to a gene: 3. Germline V gene lookup returns CDR1 MNHNY and CDR2 SVGAGI (reference sequence). The CDR3 loop is CASSYLDRAETQYF. CDR3 coding DNA: TGTGCCAGCAGTTACCTGGACAGGGCAGAGACCCAGTACTTC.

The rearrangement links TRBV19 to TRBJ2-1; 8 nucleotides match TRBD1. The germline V gene has CDR1 LNHDA and CDR2 SQIVND (reference sequence). The CDR3 is made up of 15 amino acids. The J segment lost 8 bases and the V segment lost 5 bases, leaving 11 bases of the junction unmatched. In DNA, the CDR3 is TGTGCCAGTAGTGCTAGTCGGACAGGGTACGATGAGCAGTTCTTC. Protein sequence: CASSASRTGYDEQFF. The full variable domain, with the rest looked up from reference TRBV19 and TRBJ2-1, is DGGITQSPKYLFRKEGQNVTLSCEQNLNHDAMYWYRQDPGQGLRLIYYSQIVNDFQKGDIAEGYSVSREKKESFPLTVTSAQKNPTAFYLCASSASRTGYDEQFFGPGTRLTVL.

This clone was seen just once. The chain uses TRBV6-5 and TRBJ1-5; 9 nucleotides agree with TRBD1. The CDR3 is 13 amino acids. Germline CDR1 reads MNHEY; CDR2 reads SVGAGI. V shed 5 bases, J shed 5 bases, and the junction held 1 base outside the gene matches. The CDR3 spells CASSRTGDQPQHF. The CDR3 nucleotides are TGTGCCAGCAGTCGGACAGGGGATCAGCCCCAGCATTTT.

This chain joins TRBV6-1 and TRBJ1-5; 10 nucleotides agree with TRBD1. Germline V gene data show CDR1 as MNHNS and CDR2 as SASEGT. The CDR3 totals 14 residues. The trim removed 6 bases at V and 6 bases at J, leaving 5 bases unmatched. CDR3 region: CASSRQGASQPQHF. CDR3 nucleotide sequence: TGTGCCAGCAGCAGACAGGGGGCGAGTCAGCCCCAGCATTTT.

The DNA of the CDR3 is TGTGCCAGTAGTAGCGGACAGGGGCCCAATCAGCCCCAGCATTTT. The encoded protein is CASSSGQGPNQPQHF. The J gene is TRBJ1-5, the V gene TRBV19, with 9 bases identical to TRBD1. Germline V CDR1 and CDR2: LNHDA, SQIVND (reference sequence). The CDR3 extends over 15 amino acids. With V trimmed by 4 bases and J by 3 bases, 4 bases remained unmatched. Full variable domain (outside the CDR3, taken from reference TRBV19 and TRBJ1-5): DGGITQSPKYLFRKEGQNVTLSCEQNLNHDAMYWYRQDPGQGLRLIYYSQIVNDFQKGDIAEGYSVSREKKESFPLTVTSAQKNPTAFYLCASSSGQGPNQPQHFGDGTRLSIL.

This clone has only one observation. This sequence joins TRBV4-2 and TRBJ1-1, with 7 bases aligning to TRBD1. The V segment lost 4 bases and the J segment 4 bases; nucleotides outside the gene matches: 3. Germline CDR1 LGHNA, CDR2 YNFKEQ. CDR3 length: 13 residues. The chain's CDR3 is CASSRTGSTEAFF. The CDR3 nucleotides are TGTGCCAGCAGCCGGACAGGTTCCACTGAAGCTTTCTTT.

J is TRBJ1-2 and V is TRBV28; the D gene is possibly TRBD1 (5 bases). CDR3 size: 13 residues. V gave up 7 bases and J gave up 3 bases, with 12 bases separating them. Germline lookup yields CDR1 MDHEN and CDR2 SYDVKM. CDR3 sequence (DNA): TGTGCCAGCATCGACGGGGGTTACTATGGCTACACCTTC. Translating gives CASIDGGYYGYTF.

The chain has TRBV2 and TRBJ2-5, with 8 bases that match TRBD2. The germline V gene encodes CDR1 SNHLY and CDR2 FYNNEI. V gave up 3 bases and J gave up 2 bases; unmatched junction bases: 2. This CDR3 is 14 amino acids long. Here the CDR3 reads CASSESSGQETQYF. CDR3 DNA: TGTGCCAGCAGTGAGTCTAGCGGGCAAGAGACCCAGTACTTC.